The rows below give T cell receptor beta chains drawn from one sample of a study of CD8+CD57+ T cells in acquired aplastic anemia. TCRdb redid the calling of the reads with MiXCR, one entry per CDR3 protein. The sample shows over 150,000 distinct CDR3 sequences, about 50% of them seen only once. The material sequenced was sorted CD4+, CD8+, or CD8+CD57+ T cells (not recorded which) from PBMCs. The origin of the receptors is a human donor with aplastic anemia. The CDR3 runs from the conserved cysteine through the conserved F or W. The order of the fields is D gene, V gene, clone size, J gene, CDR3 protein, CDR3 DNA. The D gene is left open where the match is weak. Rows give clone size only sometimes, using once, few, many, or a class for an expanded clone.

D gene: .
V gene: TRBV11-1
clone size: .
J gene: TRBJ1-2
CDR3 protein: CASSLGRGDGYTF
CDR3 DNA: TGTGCCAGCAGCTTAGGCAGGGGCGATGGCTACACCTTC

D gene: TRBD1
V gene: TRBV7-7
clone size: .
J gene: TRBJ2-2
CDR3 protein: CASSPGQGSSTGELFF
CDR3 DNA: TGTGCTAGCAGCCCTGGACAGGGATCGAGCACCGGGGAGCTGTTTTTT

D gene: TRBD1
V gene: TRBV20-1
clone size: many
J gene: TRBJ2-1
CDR3 protein: CSARAGGRHEQFF
CDR3 DNA: TGCAGTGCTAGGGCAGGGGGTCGCCATGAGCAGTTCTTC

D gene: .
V gene: TRBV9
clone size: many
J gene: TRBJ1-2
CDR3 protein: CASSVGERGGIYGYTF
CDR3 DNA: TGTGCCAGCAGCGTCGGGGAGAGGGGGGGGATCTATGGCTACACCTTC

D gene: TRBD2
V gene: TRBV7-9
clone size: many
J gene: TRBJ2-5
CDR3 protein: CASSYGIAGGRETQYF
CDR3 DNA: TGTGCCAGCAGCTACGGGATAGCGGGGGGCCGAGAGACCCAGTACTTC

D gene: TRBD2
V gene: TRBV19
clone size: once
J gene: TRBJ2-1
CDR3 protein: CASSLTGTSNNEQFF
CDR3 DNA: TGTGCCAGTAGTCTTACCGGGACTAGCAACAATGAGCAGTTCTTC

D gene: .
V gene: TRBV6-2/TRBV6-3
clone size: .
J gene: TRBJ1-3
CDR3 protein: CACSYSNLRGTGNTIYF
CDR3 DNA: TGTGCCTGCAGTTACTCGAATCTCCGGGGGACTGGAAACACCATATATTTT

D gene: .
V gene: TRBV7-3
clone size: many
J gene: TRBJ2-3
CDR3 protein: CASSRGAGDTQYF
CDR3 DNA: TGTGCCAGCAGCCGGGGGGCCGGAGATACGCAGTATTTT

D gene: .
V gene: TRBV20-1
clone size: .
J gene: TRBJ2-5
CDR3 protein: CSASRWPQETQYF
CDR3 DNA: TGCAGTGCTAGTAGGTGGCCTCAAGAGACCCAGTACTTC

D gene: .
V gene: TRBV6-2/TRBV6-3
clone size: many
J gene: TRBJ1-2
CDR3 protein: CASSYQGTYGYTF
CDR3 DNA: TGTGCCAGCAGTTACCAGGGAACTTATGGCTACACCTTC

D gene: TRBD1
V gene: TRBV11-1
clone size: .
J gene: TRBJ1-6
CDR3 protein: CASSLVSGGGGVSPLHF
CDR3 DNA: TGTGCCAGCAGCTTAGTATCCGGTGGAGGGGGCGTTTCACCCCTCCACTTT

D gene: TRBD2
V gene: TRBV19
clone size: many
J gene: TRBJ2-1
CDR3 protein: CASSIGRTSGSYNEQFF
CDR3 DNA: TGTGCCAGTAGTATAGGGAGGACTAGCGGGAGCTACAATGAGCAGTTCTTC

D gene: .
V gene: TRBV29-1
clone size: .
J gene: TRBJ2-7
CDR3 protein: CSATRGGGHEQYF
CDR3 DNA: TGCAGCGCTACCCGTGGTGGGGGCCACGAGCAGTACTTC